Listed here is a single T cell receptor (beta chain). Antigen specificity is unknown. CDR1 and CDR2 (germline): GTSNPN, SVGIG (reference sequence). The junction had 10 bases not matched to a gene; V was cut back by 2 bases and J by 6 bases. The CDR3 runs to 15 residues. This sample is part of a study of OX40 agonist ivuxolimab in advanced cancers. Method: immunoSEQ multiplex PCR; TCRdb's copy keeps in-frame clones and lacks some. The sample includes about 110,000 clones, just over 90% seen only once; the top ten take more than 0.4%. Study-wide points: At 0.1 to 3.0 mg/kg and by week 6, clonal expansion occurred in CD4+ and CD8+ blood T cells.

The rearrangement joins TRBV30 to TRBJ1-5; 7 nucleotides agree with TRBD1. The clonotype was recovered from an adult with an advanced solid tumor such as melanoma, head and neck, liver or kidney cancer. Source: CD4+ or CD8+ T cells sorted from blood, taken in a trial of the OX40 agonist ivuxolimab. CDR3 in DNA: TGTGCCTGGAGTATACAGGGGTTTGAAAGTCAGCCCCAGCATTTT. As protein: CAWSIQGFESQPQHF. Supplemented by reference TRBV30 and TRBJ1-5, the full variable domain reads SQTIHQWPATLVQPVGSPLSLECTVEGTSNPNLYWYRQAAGRGLQLLFYSVGIGQISSEVPQNLSASRPQDRQFILSSKKLLLSDSGFYLCAWSIQGFESQPQHFGDGTRLSIL.